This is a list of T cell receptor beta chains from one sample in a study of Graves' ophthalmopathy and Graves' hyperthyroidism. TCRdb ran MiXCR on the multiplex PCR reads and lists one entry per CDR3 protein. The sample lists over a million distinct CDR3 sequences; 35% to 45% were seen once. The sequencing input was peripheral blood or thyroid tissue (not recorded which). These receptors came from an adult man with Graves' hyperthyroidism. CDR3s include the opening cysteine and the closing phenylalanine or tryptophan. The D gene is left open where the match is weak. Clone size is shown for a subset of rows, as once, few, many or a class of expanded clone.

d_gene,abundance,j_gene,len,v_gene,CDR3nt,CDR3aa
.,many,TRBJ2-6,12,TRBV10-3,TGTGCCACCCACTCTGGGGCCAACGTCCTGACTTTC,CATHSGANVLTF
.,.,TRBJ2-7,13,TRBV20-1,TGCAGTGCCGAAGGCGGGGGCGGCTACGAGCAGTACTTC,CSAEGGGGYEQYF
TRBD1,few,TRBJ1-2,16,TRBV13,TGTGCCAGCAGCTCCGCCGGGACAGGAAACAACTATGGCTACACCTTC,CASSSAGTGNNYGYTF
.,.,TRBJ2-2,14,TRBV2,TGTGCCAGCAGTTCTAGCTGGAACACCGGGGAGCTGTTTTTT,CASSSSWNTGELFF
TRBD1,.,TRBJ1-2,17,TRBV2,TGTGCCAGCACCAAACGGGGACAGGGGCGGGGTATCTATGGCTACACCTTC,CASTKRGQGRGIYGYTF
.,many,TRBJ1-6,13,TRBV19,TGTGCCAGTAGTATGTTTGGGGTCTCACCCCTCCACTTT,CASSMFGVSPLHF
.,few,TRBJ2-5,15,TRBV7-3,TGTGCCAGCAGCCCGAGACTGTGGTTCCAAGAGACCCAGTACTTC,CASSPRLWFQETQYF
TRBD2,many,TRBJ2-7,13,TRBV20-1,TGCAGTGCCCCGCACCAGAGCGGGGAGGAGCAGTACTTC,CSAPHQSGEEQYF
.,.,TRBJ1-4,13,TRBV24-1,TGTGCCACCAGTGATGGCAGTTGGGAAAAACTGTTTTTT,CATSDGSWEKLFF
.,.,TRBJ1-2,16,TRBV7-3,TGTGCCAGCAGCTTAACGCCCTTTGGCGAACTCTATGGCTACACCTTC,CASSLTPFGELYGYTF
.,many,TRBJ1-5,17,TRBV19,TGTGCCAGTAGTACCACAACCGGACCGCTGTCGTATCAGCCCCAGCATTTT,CASSTTTGPLSYQPQHF
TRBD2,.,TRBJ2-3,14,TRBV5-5,TGTGCCAGCTTGGCGGGGGTTGAGACAGATACGCAGTATTTT,CASLAGVETDTQYF
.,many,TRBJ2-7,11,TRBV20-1,TGCAGTGCTCTCGTAACCTACGAGCAGTACTTC,CSALVTYEQYF
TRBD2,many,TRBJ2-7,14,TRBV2,TGTGCCAGCAACCAGGGACTAGAGGTCCACGAGCAGTACTTC,CASNQGLEVHEQYF
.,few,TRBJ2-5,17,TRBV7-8,TGTGCCAGCAGCGCCCACAGTTTCGGGGCCTCTGGGGAGACCCAGTACTTC,CASSAHSFGASGETQYF
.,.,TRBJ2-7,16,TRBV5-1,TGCGCCAGCAGCTTGGTAAGTGGTGCGGGATCCTACGAGCAGTACTTC,CASSLVSGAGSYEQYF
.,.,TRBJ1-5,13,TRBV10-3,TGTGCCATCAGGGGGACACACAATCAGCCCCAGCATTTT,CAIRGTHNQPQHF
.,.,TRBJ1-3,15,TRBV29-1,TGCAGCGTTGAAGGGGGACGGAACTATGGAAACACCATATATTTT,CSVEGGRNYGNTIYF
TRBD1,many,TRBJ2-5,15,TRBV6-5,TGTGCCAGCAGTTACTCAGGGGGCTGGCAAGAGACCCAGTACTTC,CASSYSGGWQETQYF
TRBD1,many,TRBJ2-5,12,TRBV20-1,TGCAGTGCTATTGACAGGGGGGAGACCCAGTACTTC,CSAIDRGETQYF
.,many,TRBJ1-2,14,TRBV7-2,TGTGCCAGCAGCTTAGCGCAAACCACGAGGGGCTACACCTTC,CASSLAQTTRGYTF
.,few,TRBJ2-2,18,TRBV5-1,TGCGCCAGCAGCTTATGGGCAGGGAAGGACGCGAACACCGGGGAGCTGTTTTTT,CASSLWAGKDANTGELFF
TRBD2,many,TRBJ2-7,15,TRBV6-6,TGTGCCAGCAGTTATTCTAGCGGGGGGGCCTACGAGCAGTACTTC,CASSYSSGGAYEQYF
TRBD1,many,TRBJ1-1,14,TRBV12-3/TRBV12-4,TGTGCCAGCAGTCGACAGGGGGCGAACACTGAAGCTTTCTTT,CASSRQGANTEAFF
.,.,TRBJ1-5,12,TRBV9,TGTGCCAGCAGCGTCGTAGATCAGCCCCAGCATTTT,CASSVVDQPQHF
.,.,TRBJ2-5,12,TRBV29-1,TGCAGCGTTGCTGGGGCCGGAGAGACCCAGTACTTC,CSVAGAGETQYF
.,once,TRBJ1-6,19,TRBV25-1,TGTGCCAGCAGTGAATATCCTTACCTACGGGGGGGGATTGGATCACCCCTCCACTTT,CASSEYPYLRGGIGSPLHF
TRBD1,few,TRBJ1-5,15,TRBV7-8,TGTGCCAGCAGCTTCGAAGGGACAGAACTAGGGACCCAGCATTTT,CASSFEGTELGTQHF
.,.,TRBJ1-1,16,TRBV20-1,TGCAGTGCTAGAGATCTCGAGGGGGGTGGCTACAATGAGCAGTTCTTT,CSARDLEGGGYNEQFF
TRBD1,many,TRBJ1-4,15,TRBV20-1,TGCAGTGCTAGCGGCCCGGGACAGTCACATGAAAAACTGTTTTTT,CSASGPGQSHEKLFF
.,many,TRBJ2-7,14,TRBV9,TGTGCCAGCAGCGTGGGACCCCAAAGGGACGAGCAGTACTTC,CASSVGPQRDEQYF
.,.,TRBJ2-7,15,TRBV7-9,TGTGCCAGCAGCAAGTCAGGGGAGATCTCCTACGAGCAGTACTTC,CASSKSGEISYEQYF
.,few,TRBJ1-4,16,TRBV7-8,TGTGCCAGCAGCTCCGAAGACGGGGCAGATGGAGAAAAACTGTTTTTT,CASSSEDGADGEKLFF
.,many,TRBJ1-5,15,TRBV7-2,TGTGCCAGCAGTCTACAGGGAATTGGCAATCAGCCCCAGCATTTT,CASSLQGIGNQPQHF
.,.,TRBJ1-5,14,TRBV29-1,TGCAGCGTTGAGGACAGTATGGGCAATCAGCCCCAGCATTTT,CSVEDSMGNQPQHF
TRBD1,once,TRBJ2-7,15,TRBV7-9,TGTGCCAGCAGTCGGTGGACAGGGTGCGGGTACGAGCAGTACTTC,CASSRWTGCGYEQYF
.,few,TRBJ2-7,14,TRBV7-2,TGTGCCAGCAGCTTAGAGGCAGACACCTACGAGCAGTACTTC,CASSLEADTYEQYF
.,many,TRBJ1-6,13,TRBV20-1,TGCAGTGTTGGCAGCTCCTATAATTCACCCCTCCACTTT,CSVGSSYNSPLHF
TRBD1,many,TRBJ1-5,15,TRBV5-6,TGTGCCAGCAGCCAGATGGACAGGGTGAGCCAGCCCCAGCATTTT,CASSQMDRVSQPQHF
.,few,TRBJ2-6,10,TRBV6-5,TGTGCCAGCAGGTTGAACACTGAAGCTTTC,CASRLNTEAF
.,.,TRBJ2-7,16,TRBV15,TGTGCCACCAGCAGCTTAGGAGGATTTAGCTCCTACGAGCAGTACTTC,CATSSLGGFSSYEQYF
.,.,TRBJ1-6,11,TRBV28,TGTGCCAGCACCGGGAATTCACCCCTCCACTTT,CASTGNSPLHF
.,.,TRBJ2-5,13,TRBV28,TGTGCCAGCAGCCACAGGGAGCTACGGTCCCAGTACTTC,CASSHRELRSQYF
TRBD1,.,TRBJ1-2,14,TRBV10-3,TGTGCCATCAGCGAGCCGGGACAGGGGAATGGCTACACCTTC,CAISEPGQGNGYTF
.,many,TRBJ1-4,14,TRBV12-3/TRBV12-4,TGTGCCAGCACCGGGAGGGCAACTAATGAAAAACTGTTTTTT,CASTGRATNEKLFF
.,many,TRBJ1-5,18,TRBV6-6,TGTGCCAGCAGTTACTCGATTGGGGGGCAGGTCGGCAATCAGCCCCAGCATTTT,CASSYSIGGQVGNQPQHF
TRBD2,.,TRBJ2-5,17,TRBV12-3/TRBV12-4,TGTGCCAGCAGTTTGGGACTAGCGGGGGGCGACCAAGGGACCCAGTACTTC,CASSLGLAGGDQGTQYF
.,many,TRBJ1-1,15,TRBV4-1,TGCGCCAGCAGCCAGACCACGACAGGCGAACGCGAAGCTTTCTTT,CASSQTTTGEREAFF
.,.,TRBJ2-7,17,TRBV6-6,TGTGCCAGCAGTTACGGTGGTGGGAACCTTGACTCCTACGAGCAGTACTTC,CASSYGGGNLDSYEQYF
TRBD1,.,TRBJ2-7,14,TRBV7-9,TGCGCCAGCAGCTTCTCGGGACAGACCTACGAGCAGTACTTC,CASSFSGQTYEQYF
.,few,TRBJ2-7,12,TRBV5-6,TGTGCCAGCGCCGACGGAGCAAGTTTACAGTACTTC,CASADGASLQYF
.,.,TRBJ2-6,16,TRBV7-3,TGTGCCAGCAGCCAAGATTGGCGCTCTGGGGCCAACGTCCTGACTTTC,CASSQDWRSGANVLTF
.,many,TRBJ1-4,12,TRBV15,TGTGCCACCAGCAGAGATAATGAAAAACTGTTTTTT,CATSRDNEKLFF
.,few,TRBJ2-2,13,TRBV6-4,TGTGCCAGCAGTTACGAGTACACCGGGGAGCTGTTTTTT,CASSYEYTGELFF